These 17 T cell receptor beta chains originate from one sample sequenced in a study of shared clonotypes between healthy human individuals. Profiling relied on immunoSEQ multiplex PCR, and the TCRdb table lists in-frame clones only, not all of them. The table has over 2 million clones, 90% to 95% seen once. Input material: naive CD4+ T cells sorted from blood. Subset in this sample: CD45RA+ positively selected. Every receptor here comes from a man between 18 and 29 years old in good health.

The chain couples TRBV6-6 to TRBJ1-2; tentatively, D is TRBD1 (5 bases). Per germline, CDR1 MNHNY and CDR2 SVGAGI (reference sequence). The V end was cut by 2 bases, the J end by 8 bases, with 18 bases between. The CDR3 has 15 amino acids. The CDR3 sequence is CASSYPTPQGEGYTF. In DNA, the CDR3 is TGTGCCAGCAGTTACCCGACACCCCAGGGAGAGGGCTACACCTTC.

Worth noting for this clone: A much more abundant neighbour one base away suggests this may be a read error. The chain joins TRBV7-2 to TRBJ2-5; D remains ambiguous. The J call is uncertain, as TRBJ2-7 better fits the DNA end. CDR1 and CDR2 from the germline V gene are SGHTA and FQGNSA. This CDR3 is 12 amino acids long. CDR3 amino acids: CASSPDRYEQYF. The CDR3 bases are TGTGCCAGCAGCCCGGACCGCTACGAGCAGTACTTC.

The chain has TRBV4-2 and TRBJ2-2; 8 positions agree with TRBD2. This CDR3 is 16 amino acids long. The trim removed 4 bases at V and 1 base at J, leaving 5 bases unmatched. Germline values: CDR1 LGHNA, CDR2 YNFKEQ. CDR3 amino acids: CASSPTSGGNTGELFF. The CDR3, as DNA: TGTGCCAGCAGCCCCACAAGCGGGGGGAACACCGGGGAGCTGTTTTTT.

The chain is built from TRBV5-4 and TRBJ1-4, with D hard to call. Looked up from germline, CDR1 is SGHNT and CDR2 is YYREEE (reference sequence). This CDR3 is built from 15 residues. V shed 0 bases and J shed 6 bases, with 12 bases lying between them. CDR3 in amino acids: CASSLAGENYEKLFF. In DNA form, the CDR3 reads TGTGCCAGCAGCTTGGCGGGAGAGAATTATGAAAAACTGTTTTTT.

This chain connects TRBV5-1 to TRBJ2-7, with D unclear. The CDR3 extends over 14 amino acids. CDR1 and CDR2 (germline): SGHRS, YFSETQ. Trimming removed 4 bases from V and 0 bases from J, with 11 bases in between. This chain's CDR3 is CASSHGYSSYEQYF. Written as DNA, the CDR3 is TGCGCCAGCAGCCATGGGTACAGCTCCTACGAGCAGTACTTC.

This chain links TRBV2 with TRBJ2-7; D is possibly TRBD1 or TRBD2 (6 bases each). The V gene's germline CDR1 is SNHLY and CDR2 FYNNEI. V lost 7 bases, J lost 3 bases, and 13 bases lay in between. The CDR3 contains 13 residues. The CDR3 coding sequence is TGTGCCAGCACCCGGGGGCGCGGCTACGAGCAGTACTTC. It specifies CASTRGRGYEQYF.

The gene calls are TRBV25-1 and TRBJ2-2, with D perhaps TRBD1 (6 bases). V was cut by 7 bases and J by 2 bases, with 14 bases left in between. Germline V gene data show CDR1 as MGHDK and CDR2 as SYGVNS. CDR3 length: 15 amino acids. The CDR3 nucleotides read TGTGCCAGCATGGCAGGGGCTATAAACACCGGGGAGCTGTTTTTT. Residues: CASMAGAINTGELFF.

The chain carries TRBV6-6 and TRBJ1-5; 10 nucleotides line up with TRBD1. After removal of 7 bases from V and 6 bases from J, the junction contained 12 bases not matched to a gene. This CDR3 comprises 16 residues. Germline CDR1 is MNHNY and CDR2 is SVGAGI (reference sequence). CDR3: CASTLPPTGGGQPQHF. CDR3 coding DNA: TGTGCCAGCACCTTACCCCCGACAGGGGGCGGTCAGCCCCAGCATTTT.

V and J are TRBV25-1 and TRBJ1-5; TRBD1 agrees at 9 bases. V was clipped by 5 bases and J by 6 bases; unmatched bases: 5. The CDR3 runs to 14 residues. Germline V gene sequence: CDR1 MGHDK, CDR2 SYGVNS. CDR3 residues: CASSPGQGGQPQHF. The CDR3 DNA sequence: TGTGCCAGCAGTCCGGGACAGGGCGGTCAGCCCCAGCATTTT.

The V gene is TRBV5-1, the J gene TRBJ2-5; 11 nucleotides match TRBD1. The junction had 3 bases not matched to a gene; V was cut back by 2 bases and J by 3 bases. This CDR3 comprises 15 residues. Germline CDR1 and CDR2: SGHRS and YFSETQ. The CDR3 spells CASSFPGQGEETQYF. In nucleotides, the CDR3 is TGCGCCAGCAGCTTCCCGGGACAGGGGGAAGAGACCCAGTACTTC.

This chain connects TRBV11-2 to TRBJ2-1, with TRBD2 matching 7 bases. The CDR3 loop spans 12 amino acids. Germline CDR1 is SGHAT and CDR2 is FQNNGV. Unmatched junction bases numbered 2, after V lost 5 bases and J lost 7 bases. CDR3 bases: TGTGCCAGCAGCCCCGGGGGGAATGAGCAGTTCTTC. It yields the protein CASSPGGNEQFF.

The chain has TRBV30 and TRBJ2-5; D is undetermined. The CDR3 is 14 amino acids. V was trimmed by 3 bases and J by 5 bases, leaving 16 bases between them. The V gene's germline CDR1 is GTSNPN and CDR2 SVGIG (reference sequence). CDR3 nucleotide sequence: TGTGCCTGGAGCCGTACGACGGGTTGGGAGACCCAGTACTTC. Residues: CAWSRTTGWETQYF.

The chain employs TRBV4-1 and TRBJ2-3; 7 nucleotides align to TRBD2. Losses at the gene ends were 4 bases for V and 3 bases for J; bases not matched to a gene: 10. This CDR3 has 16 residues. Per the germline V gene, CDR1 is MGHRA and CDR2 is YSYEKL. DNA for the CDR3: TGCGCCAGCAGCCCCATTTCGGGAGGCCCGACAGATACGCAGTATTTT. It yields the protein CASSPISGGPTDTQYF.

The CDR3 coding sequence is TGTGCCAGCAGCCTATCGACAGGGGGAGGTCAGCCCCAGCATTTT. Translated: CASSLSTGGGQPQHF. J is TRBJ1-5 and V is TRBV27; 9 nucleotides agree with TRBD1. Germline CDR1 MNHEY, CDR2 SMNVEV (reference sequence). The CDR3 contains 15 residues. The J segment lost 6 bases and the V segment lost 6 bases, leaving 9 bases of the junction unmatched.

The chain links TRBV4-1 to TRBJ2-7, with 7 bases fitting TRBD1. Trimming cost V 2 bases and J 3 bases; bases outside gene matches: 1. The CDR3 contains 13 residues. Germline loops: CDR1 MGHRA, CDR2 YSYEKL. The DNA for the CDR3 is TGCGCCAGCAGCCAACGACAGGGCTACGAGCAGTACTTC. Translating it yields CASSQRQGYEQYF.

The chain has TRBV4-1 and TRBJ2-7, with D perhaps matching TRBD1 or TRBD2 (6 bases each). The CDR3 has 15 amino acids. The germline V gene has CDR1 MGHRA and CDR2 YSYEKL. Trimming took off 4 bases at V and 5 bases at J, with 18 bases between the two ends. CDR3 bases: TGCGCCAGCAGCCCTAGCGACAACAGGGCAAACGAGCAGTACTTC. The encoded protein is CASSPSDNRANEQYF.

This clone was seen more than once but under ten times. The chain couples TRBV21-1 to TRBJ2-1; the table gives TRBD1 as D, unverified against the DNA. TRBV21-1 is a recognized pseudogene. This CDR3 spans 17 amino acids. The CDR3 DNA reads as TGTGCCAGCAGCAAAGCCCCACAGGGCCAAGCCTACAATGAGCAGTTCTTC. Its translation is CASSKAPQGQAYNEQFF.